This T cell receptor beta chain was documented in a study of PD-1 blockade in classical Hodgkin lymphoma. On the study more broadly: A 3 mg/kg intravenous dose of nivolumab was received by patients every 2 weeks.

Time point meaning: cycle 4 day 1 (C4D1), after five to seven weeks of nivolumab. Each of the patients experienced relapse following autologous stem cell transplantation, and their brentuximab vedotin exposure differed. Complete response, partial response or progressive disease was each patient's best response. Germline-derived CDR1 and CDR2 are SGDLS and YYNGEE. This CDR3 is 15 amino acids long. V dropped 5 bases and J dropped 4; count of bases not matched to a gene: 9. TCRdb's copy holds only in-frame clones and misses some; the assay was immunoSEQ multiplex PCR. The table includes 80,000 to 95,000 clones, about 83% detected once.

The sample was peripheral blood mononuclear cells (PBMCs), taken before the fourth cycle of nivolumab. The chain links TRBV9 to TRBJ2-5, with 9 bases aligning to TRBD1. The sequence was collected from a human donor with classical Hodgkin lymphoma. CDR3 DNA: TGTGCCAGCAGTGCCCGGGACAGGGAAGGAGAGACCCAGTACTTC. Encoded protein: CASSARDREGETQYF.